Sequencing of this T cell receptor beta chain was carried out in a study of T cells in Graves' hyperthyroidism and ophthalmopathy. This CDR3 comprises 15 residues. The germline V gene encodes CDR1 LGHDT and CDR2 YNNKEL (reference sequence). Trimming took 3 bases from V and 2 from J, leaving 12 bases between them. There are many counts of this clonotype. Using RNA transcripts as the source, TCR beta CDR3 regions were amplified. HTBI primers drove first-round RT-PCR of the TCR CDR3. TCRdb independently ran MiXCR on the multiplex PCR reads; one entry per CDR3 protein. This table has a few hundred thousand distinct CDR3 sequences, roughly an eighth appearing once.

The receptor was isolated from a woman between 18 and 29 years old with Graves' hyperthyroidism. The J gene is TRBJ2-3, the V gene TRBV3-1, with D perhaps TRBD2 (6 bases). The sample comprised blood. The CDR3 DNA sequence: TGTGCCAGCAGCCAGGCGGGACTCTCCACAGATACGCAGTATTTT. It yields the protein CASSQAGLSTDTQYF.